The next 16 T cell receptor beta chains were all read from a single sample in a study of T-cell reconstitution after alpha-beta-depleted transplantation in children. TCRbeta library preparation incorporated unique molecular identifiers. Each CDR3 protein is one row after TCRdb ran MiXCR on the PCR reads. The table includes some 110,000 distinct CDR3 sequences, about a tenth detected once. Material: PBMCs, obtained before TCRalphabeta/CD19-depleted stem cell transplant. The receptors shown here come from a boy younger than 10 with acute lymphoblastic leukemia, due to receive a stem cell transplant.

CDR3 in amino acids: CASSLQDGEKLFF. The CDR3 DNA reads as TGCGCCAGCAGCTTGCAGGATGGGGAAAAACTGTTTTTT. J is TRBJ1-4 and V is TRBV5-1; no clear D. Trimming removed 1 base at V and 8 bases at J, with 9 bases between. This CDR3 is 13 amino acids long. The germline V gene has CDR1 SGHRS and CDR2 YFSETQ.

Many counts were recorded for this clonotype. The chain recombines TRBV6-1 with TRBJ2-5; 8 bases map to TRBD2. The CDR3 has 14 amino acids. V lost 7 bases, J lost 5 bases, and 9 bases stayed unmatched. Germline V gene data show CDR1 as MNHNS and CDR2 as SASEGT. As DNA, the CDR3 is TGTGCCAGCACTAATGGACTAGCAGCGGAGACCCAGTACTTC. Protein product: CASTNGLAAETQYF.

This clonotype was observed many times. V and J are TRBV5-1 and TRBJ2-7; 8 bases agree with TRBD2. Germline lookup yields CDR1 SGHRS and CDR2 YFSETQ. This CDR3 is 15 amino acids long. Trimming took 4 bases from V and 0 from J; bases not matched to a gene: 6. CDR3 in DNA: TGCGCCAGCAGCAGGACAGCGGGAGACTCCTACGAGCAGTACTTC. Its protein is CASSRTAGDSYEQYF. The full variable domain, completed using reference TRBV5-1 and TRBJ2-7, is KAGVTQTPRYLIKTRGQQVTLSCSPISGHRSVSWYQQTPGQGLQFLFEYFSETQRNKGNFPGRFSGRQFSNSRSEMNVSTLELGDSALYLCASSRTAGDSYEQYFGPGTRLTVT.

The chain is built from TRBV7-9 and TRBJ2-3, with D perhaps given as TRBD1 or TRBD2 (5 bases each). Trimming took 1 base from V and 8 from J, leaving 16 bases between them. The germline V gene has CDR1 SEHNR and CDR2 FQNEAQ (reference sequence). The CDR3 runs 15 residues. The CDR3, as DNA: TGTGCCAGCAGCTTAGGCCTCCGGGAAAGGGGTACGCAGTATTTT. It is translated as CASSLGLRERGTQYF.

This clonotype showed up many times. V gene TRBV12-3 or TRBV12-4 combines with J gene TRBJ2-1; 14 bases agree with TRBD2. Trimming at V came to 3 bases and at J to 8 bases, leaving 3 bases not matched to a gene. This CDR3 has 15 residues. The CDR3 reads CASSLTSGRAHEQFF. CDR3 nucleotides: TGTGCCAGCAGTTTGACTAGCGGGAGGGCCCATGAGCAGTTCTTC.

The CDR3 coding sequence is TGCAGTGCTAGAGAGGACCCTAGGTTGAACACTGAAGCTTTCTTT. Residues: CSAREDPRLNTEAFF. This chain uses TRBV20-1 with TRBJ1-1; no reliable D call. Germline-derived CDR1 and CDR2 are DFQATT and SNEGSKA (reference sequence). Trimming took 0 bases from V and 0 from J, leaving 11 bases between them. CDR3 size: 15 residues.

This clonotype has more than one count but fewer than ten. The chain has TRBV20-1 and TRBJ2-1, with TRBD2 matching over 10 bases. Germline V lookup: CDR1 DFQATT, CDR2 SNEGSKA (reference sequence). CDR3 length: 18 amino acids. With 1 base clipped from V and 8 bases from J, the junction kept 17 bases outside the gene matches. As DNA, the CDR3 is TGCAGTGCTAGAGTATGGGGTTGGGCTAGCGGGAGAATAGATGAGCAGTTCTTC. Translation gives CSARVWGWASGRIDEQFF.

The V call is TRBV7-9, the J call TRBJ2-7, with TRBD1 as a possible D gene (5 bases). Trimming took off 8 bases at V and 6 bases at J, with 17 bases between the two ends. The germline V gene encodes CDR1 SEHNR and CDR2 FQNEAQ (reference sequence). The CDR3 loop spans 13 amino acids. CDR3 bases: TGTGCCAGCGGTCGATATGACAGTCGCGAGCAGTACTTC. It translates to CASGRYDSREQYF.

This clonotype was detected only a few times. The J gene is TRBJ2-3, the V gene TRBV15; 8 bases map to TRBD1. The germline V gene encodes CDR1 LNHNV and CDR2 YYDKDF (reference sequence). The V gene end was trimmed by 0 bases and the J gene end by 1 base; junction bases not matched to a gene: 15. The CDR3 consists of 20 residues. CDR3 in amino acids: CATSRDRAKLGQGRTDTQYF. In nucleotides, the CDR3 is TGTGCCACCAGCAGAGATCGGGCCAAACTCGGACAGGGACGCACAGATACGCAGTATTTT.

This clonotype was seen ten or more times. The chain employs TRBV5-6 and TRBJ2-3, with 7 bases identical to TRBD2. Germline CDR1 SGHDT, CDR2 YYEEEE. The CDR3 runs 14 residues. V was pared by 3 bases and J by 4 bases, with 5 bases of the junction left unmatched. CDR3 sequence (DNA): TGTGCCAGCAGCTCTCCGGGAGGTTCAGATACGCAGTATTTT. Translation: CASSSPGGSDTQYF.

This rearrangement joins TRBV5-1 to TRBJ1-4; 8 bases are shared with TRBD1. V gave up 5 bases and J gave up 3 bases; unmatched junction bases: 6. From germline, CDR1 is SGHRS and CDR2 YFSETQ. The CDR3 length is 15 residues. The DNA for the CDR3 is TGCGCCAGCAGTTTGCTGACAGGGGCTAATGAAAAACTGTTTTTT. It yields the protein CASSLLTGANEKLFF.

This clonotype was seen a handful of times. The chain is built from TRBV12-3 or TRBV12-4 and TRBJ1-2; TRBD1 agrees at 9 bases. Trimming removed 2 bases from V and 2 bases from J; junction bases left unmatched: 3. The CDR3 totals 15 residues. CDR3 residues: CASSLRGTGNYGYTF. DNA for the CDR3: TGTGCCAGCAGTTTAAGGGGGACAGGGAACTATGGCTACACCTTC.

This clonotype has at least ten counts. The chain joins TRBV7-8 to TRBJ2-5; D remains unclear. In germline, CDR1 is SGHVS, CDR2 FQNEAQ. Trimming took off 0 bases at V and 10 bases at J, with 6 bases between the two ends. The length of the CDR3 is 11 residues. The CDR3 coding sequence is TGTGCCAGCAGCTTAGCAGTAATCCAGTACTTC. Amino acids: CASSLAVIQYF.

This clonotype has only a few counts. This chain joins TRBV6-6 and TRBJ2-5; D not resolved. CDR3 length: 13 amino acids. Per the germline V gene, CDR1 is MNHNY and CDR2 is SVGAGI (reference sequence). Trimming cost V 6 bases and J 13 bases, with 21 bases left between them. In DNA form, the CDR3 reads TGTGCCAGCAGCCCTGCCCAATTCCAAAGAGGGTACTTC. This encodes CASSPAQFQRGYF.

This clonotype was seen a handful of times. This chain links TRBV5-1 with TRBJ2-1, with TRBD2 identical over 10 bases. CDR1 is SGHRS, CDR2 YFSETQ, per germline. With 0 bases clipped from V and 4 bases from J, the junction kept 4 bases outside the gene matches. The CDR3 has 16 residues. CDR3 sequence: CASSLDVAGGYNEQFF. The CDR3 region has the DNA TGCGCCAGCAGCTTGGATGTAGCGGGAGGATACAATGAGCAGTTCTTC. The full variable domain, in which reference TRBV5-1 and TRBJ2-1 provide the parts outside the CDR3, is KAGVTQTPRYLIKTRGQQVTLSCSPISGHRSVSWYQQTPGQGLQFLFEYFSETQRNKGNFPGRFSGRQFSNSRSEMNVSTLELGDSALYLCASSLDVAGGYNEQFFGPGTRLTVL.

V and J are TRBV6-1 and TRBJ1-5; the D gene is possibly TRBD1 (5 bases). This CDR3 region has 13 residues. V was cut by 3 bases and J by 5 bases, with 8 bases left in between. Germline CDR1 reads MNHNS; CDR2 reads SASEGT. The CDR3 reads CASSESGHQPQHF. CDR3 in DNA: TGTGCCAGCAGTGAGTCAGGGCATCAGCCCCAGCATTTT.